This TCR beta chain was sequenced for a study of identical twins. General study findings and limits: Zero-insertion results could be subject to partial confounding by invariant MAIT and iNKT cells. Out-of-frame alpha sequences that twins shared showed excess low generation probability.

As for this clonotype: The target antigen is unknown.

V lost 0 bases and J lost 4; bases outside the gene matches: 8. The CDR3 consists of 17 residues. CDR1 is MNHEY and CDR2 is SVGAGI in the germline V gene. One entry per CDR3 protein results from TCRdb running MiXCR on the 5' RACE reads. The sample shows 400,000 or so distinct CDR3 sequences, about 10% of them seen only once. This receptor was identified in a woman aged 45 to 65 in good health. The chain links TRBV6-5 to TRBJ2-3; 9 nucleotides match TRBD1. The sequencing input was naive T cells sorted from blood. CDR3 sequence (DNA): TGTGCCAGCAGTTACTCCAGGACAGGGGACGGTCCAGATACGCAGTATTTT. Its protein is CASSYSRTGDGPDTQYF.